These 23 T cell receptor beta chains share one sample of origin, sequenced in a study of shared T cell receptors in the human thymus. TCRdb's copy holds only in-frame clones and misses some; the assay was immunoSEQ multiplex PCR. In the table there are under 450,000 clones, around 93% of which are singletons. The sequenced sample was thymocytes. These receptors were obtained from a human donor.

The chain recombines TRBV5-1 with TRBJ1-1; D is possibly TRBD1 (5 bases). CDR1 and CDR2 (germline): SGHRS, YFSETQ. The CDR3 runs 17 residues. The V end lost 4 bases, the J end lost 0 bases, and 19 bases lay between the germline ends. For the CDR3, the DNA is TGCGCCAGCAGCCCCGTTTGGGGGGAGGACATGAACACTGAAGCTTTCTTT. Its translation is CASSPVWGEDMNTEAFF.

The chain carries TRBV7-9 and TRBJ2-1; D possibly corresponds to TRBD1 (6 bases). Germline assignment: CDR1 SEHNR and CDR2 FQNEAQ (reference sequence). The CDR3 has 17 residues. V lost 7 bases, J lost 7 bases, and 26 bases lay in between. CDR3 loop: CASTFSQYRAGQNEQFF. CDR3 coding DNA: TGTGCCAGCACCTTCTCCCAATACAGGGCGGGTCAGAATGAGCAGTTCTTC.

This chain uses TRBV19 with TRBJ2-1; 12 bases map to TRBD2. The CDR3 is 16 residues long. Germline V gene data show CDR1 as LNHDA and CDR2 as SQIVND (reference sequence). V lost 3 bases and J lost 8; bases outside the gene matches: 8. CDR3 sequence reads: CASSIPRLAGGYEQFF. The CDR3 DNA follows: TGTGCCAGTAGTATCCCCCGGCTAGCGGGAGGGTATGAGCAGTTCTTC.

The rearrangement joins TRBV29-1 to TRBJ2-5; D unclear. The CDR3 has 13 amino acids. The V end was cut by 3 bases, the J end by 2 bases, with 10 bases between. Germline lookup yields CDR1 SQVTM and CDR2 ANQGSEA. The CDR3 reads CSVEGSHQETQYF. Here the CDR3 DNA reads TGCAGCGTTGAGGGGTCTCATCAAGAGACCCAGTACTTC.

The V call is TRBV5-8, the J call TRBJ2-7; D is perhaps TRBD1 (5 bases). CDR1 and CDR2 from the germline V gene are SGHTS and YDEGEE. The CDR3 totals 17 residues. V was cut by 1 base and J by 0 bases, with 17 bases left in between. The DNA of the CDR3 is TGTGCCAGCAGCTTGACCAGGGTGGGATTGAGCTCCTACGAGCAGTACTTC. Translation: CASSLTRVGLSSYEQYF.

This clone has a single count. The V gene is TRBV7-3, the J gene TRBJ2-2; 9 positions agree with TRBD2. This CDR3 has 17 residues. Germline V CDR1 and CDR2: SGHTA, FQGTGA. The ends lost 1 base at V and 7 bases at J; junction bases unmatched: 10. CDR3 loop: CASSLIGASGEIGELFF. CDR3 bases: TGTGCCAGCAGCTTAATAGGGGCTAGCGGGGAAATCGGGGAGCTGTTTTTT.

The chain uses TRBV19 and TRBJ1-3, with no clear D. Trimming pared 6 bases from V and 4 bases from J, leaving 10 bases between. The CDR3 has 13 residues. Germline V gene sequence: CDR1 LNHDA, CDR2 SQIVND (reference sequence). The CDR3 DNA is TGTGCCAGTAGCCCTAAATTGGGAAACACCATATATTTT. This gives the protein CASSPKLGNTIYF.

The chain couples TRBV5-1 to TRBJ1-2; the D gene is possibly TRBD1 (6 bases). V lost 1 base, J lost 2 bases, and 9 bases lay in between. The CDR3 runs 14 residues. The germline gives CDR1 SGHRS, CDR2 YFSETQ. This CDR3 is CASSLMDRNYGYTF. CDR3 bases: TGCGCCAGCAGCTTGATGGACAGAAACTATGGCTACACCTTC.

The V call is TRBV23-1, the J call TRBJ1-5, with D perhaps matching TRBD1 (6 bases). TRBV23-1 is identified as an open reading frame with a role that is uncertain. The CDR3 consists of 14 residues. V was trimmed by 0 bases and J by 7 bases, leaving 10 bases between them. CDR3 in amino acids: CASSQSHREQPQHF. In nucleotides, the CDR3 is TGCGCCAGCAGTCAATCGCACAGGGAACAGCCCCAGCATTTT.

The chain combines TRBV29-1 with TRBJ2-1, with D unclear. CDR1 is SQVTM, CDR2 ANQGSEA, per germline. This CDR3 comprises 12 residues. The V end lost 8 bases, the J end lost 6 bases, and 14 bases lay between the germline ends. The CDR3: CSLCRKGNEQFF. The CDR3 bases are TGCAGCCTATGCCGGAAGGGCAATGAGCAGTTCTTC.

This chain connects TRBV7-2 to TRBJ2-5; D unresolved. This CDR3 has 13 residues. Trimming took 4 bases from V and 1 from J, leaving 7 bases between them. The V gene's germline CDR1 is SGHTA and CDR2 FQGNSA. The chain's CDR3 is CASSSPSQETQYF. CDR3 DNA sequence: TGTGCCAGCAGCTCCCCAAGCCAAGAGACCCAGTACTTC.

Comments on this clone: Germline and junction disagree at one end, which may indicate a read error. The rearrangement joins TRBV5-6 to TRBJ1-4; 7 nucleotides agree with TRBD1. The germline CDR1 and CDR2 sequences are SGHDT and YYEEEE. The CDR3 loop spans 14 amino acids. The CDR3 protein is CASSLWDRVTLVIF. The DNA for the CDR3 is TGTGCCAGCAGCTTGTGGGACAGAGTCACCCTCGTGATTTTT.

The genes are TRBV5-5 and TRBJ1-2; the match to TRBD1 covers 8 bases. CDR1 is SGHKS and CDR2 is YYEKEE in the germline V gene (reference sequence). Losses at the gene ends were 5 bases for V and 8 bases for J; bases not matched to a gene: 8. This CDR3 comprises 13 residues. The CDR3 DNA reads TGTGCCAGCAGACCGGACAGGGCTTACGGCTACACCTTC. Protein sequence: CASRPDRAYGYTF.

Regarding this clone: An end of the junction differs from the germline gene, which may be a read error. The J gene is TRBJ2-7, the V gene TRBV7-9; D is possibly TRBD1 (6 bases). Germline CDR1 SEHNR, CDR2 FQNEAQ (reference sequence). The CDR3 loop spans 12 amino acids. The CDR3: CASSLASPPGTF. The CDR3 DNA reads as TGTGCCAGCAGCTTAGCGAGCCCGCCAGGGACATTC. The full variable domain, in which reference TRBV7-9 and TRBJ2-7 provide the parts outside the CDR3, is DTGVSQNPRHKITKRGQNVTFRCDPISEHNRLYWYRQTLGQGPEFLTYFQNEAQLEKSRLLSDRFSAERPKGSFSTLEIQRTEQGDSAMYLCASSLASPPGTFGPGTRLTVT.

This chain uses TRBV4-2 with TRBJ2-3, with 11 nucleotides matching TRBD2. There are 18 residues in the CDR3. Germline CDR1 is LGHNA and CDR2 is YNFKEQ. The J segment lost 0 bases and the V segment lost 3 bases, leaving 8 bases of the junction unmatched. The CDR3 loop is CASSHHPGLAESTDTQYF. The CDR3 DNA is TGTGCCAGCAGCCATCATCCGGGACTAGCGGAGAGCACAGATACGCAGTATTTT.

V usage is TRBV13 and J usage is TRBJ2-5, with TRBD2 identical over 11 bases. This CDR3 spans 21 amino acids. Germline CDR1 is PRHDT and CDR2 is FYEKMQ (reference sequence). Trimming cost V 3 bases and J 5 bases; bases outside gene matches: 23. CDR3 DNA: TGTGCCAGCAGCTTGAAGAAGCCGCGCGCCGGTAGCGGGAGGGGCCGGGAGACCCAGTACTTC. Amino acids: CASSLKKPRAGSGRGRETQYF. The full variable domain, completed using reference TRBV13 and TRBJ2-5, is AAGVIQSPRHLIKEKRETATLKCYPIPRHDTVYWYQQGPGQDPQFLISFYEKMQSDKGSIPDRFSAQQFSDYHSELNMSSLELGDSALYFCASSLKKPRAGSGRGRETQYFGPGTRLLVL.

V gene TRBV2 combines with J gene TRBJ1-4; no firm D call. The V and J ends lost 3 bases and 6 bases respectively, with 11 bases between them. Germline lookup yields CDR1 SNHLY and CDR2 FYNNEI. CDR3 length equals 14 residues. CDR3 DNA sequence: TGTGCCAGCAGTGAGGCCAGGCCGTATGAAAAACTGTTTTTT. Translating it yields CASSEARPYEKLFF.

The chain has TRBV20-1 and TRBJ2-7; D unclear. Germline assignment: CDR1 DFQATT and CDR2 SNEGSKA (reference sequence). The CDR3 totals 10 residues. V lost 3 bases, J lost 5 bases, and 5 bases lay in between. The chain's CDR3 is CSASFNEQYF. CDR3 nucleotides: TGCAGTGCTAGTTTTAACGAGCAGTACTTC.

The chain employs TRBV6-4 and TRBJ2-5, with 14 bases aligning to TRBD2. With V trimmed by 3 bases and J by 5 bases, 14 bases remained unmatched. Germline V CDR1 and CDR2: MRHNA, SNTAGT. The CDR3 runs 19 residues. CDR3 DNA: TGTGCCAGCAGTGATACGGTTTCGACTAGCGGGAGGGCAATGGAGACCCAGTACTTC. Protein sequence: CASSDTVSTSGRAMETQYF.

The chain employs TRBV4-2 and TRBJ1-2; no definite D call. CDR1 is LGHNA, CDR2 YNFKEQ, per germline. Trimming removed 4 bases at V and 8 bases at J, with 14 bases between. This CDR3 region has 13 residues. The CDR3 loop is CASSLRRLGGYTF. As DNA, the CDR3 is TGTGCCAGCAGCCTGAGACGGTTGGGGGGCTACACCTTC.

The CDR3, as DNA: TGTGCCAGCAGTAAGACTAGCGGGAGTAAGCAGTTCTTC. This sequence encodes CASSKTSGSKQFF. The V gene is TRBV6-4, the J gene TRBJ2-1; TRBD2 aligns across 12 bases. The CDR3 totals 13 residues. V shed 5 bases and J 11 bases; nucleotides not matched to a gene: 4. Germline CDR1 reads MRHNA; CDR2 reads SNTAGT.

This chain connects TRBV10-3 to TRBJ1-5; D is unresolved. Per germline, CDR1 ENHRY and CDR2 SYGVKD. Trimming removed 5 bases from V and 7 bases from J, with 12 bases in between. CDR3 length: 13 amino acids. CDR3 bases: TGTGCCATCAGTTTTGATGGGGAGCAGCCCCAGCATTTT. Its translation: CAISFDGEQPQHF.

This clone was seen only once. This chain uses TRBV6-4 with TRBJ2-3, with TRBD2 matching over 8 bases. This CDR3 spans 16 amino acids. CDR1 and CDR2 from the germline V gene are MRHNA and SNTAGT. With V trimmed by 7 bases and J by 3 bases, 12 bases remained unmatched. The CDR3 region is CASKNQAGEPTDTQYF. CDR3 nucleotide sequence: TGTGCCAGCAAAAACCAAGCGGGGGAGCCAACAGATACGCAGTATTTT.